The clone carrying this T cell receptor (beta chain) was observed at least ten times. How the authors handled the data: In papillary thyroid cancer, a distant-metastasis classifier was built using CDR3 differences across clinicopathological groups. TCRdb re-processed the PCR reads through MiXCR. TCRdb, not the authors, supplied the V and J calls. The data contain about 50,000 clones, 20% to 25% of them singletons. V shed 10 bases and J 3 bases; nucleotides not matched to a gene: 15. CDR3 size: 15 residues. The germline gives CDR1 MDHEN, CDR2 SYDVKM. There were no patients who had received any treatment before thyroid surgery. This record belongs to a study of metastatic and nonmetastatic thyroid tumors.

Sequencing input: blood. This rearrangement joins TRBV28 to TRBJ2-7; TRBD1 agrees at 7 bases. The TCR sequence derives from a female donor with papillary thyroid cancer or a benign thyroid nodule (not recorded which). Some clones in this sample may be carry-over from other donors' samples. The CDR3 coding sequence is TGTGCCACTTTGAACCCGGGACAGTCGTACTACGAGCAGTACTTC. Protein: CATLNPGQSYYEQYF.